These T cell receptor beta chains were read from a single sample in a study of cytomegalovirus exposure and HLA in healthy donors. Libraries were prepared by immunoSEQ multiplex PCR; TCRdb keeps only in-frame clonotypes and omits some of them. The sample data list approximately 110,000 clones. The sample consisted of PBMCs. The receptors derive from a young man in good health and CMV-seronegative. The CDR3 runs from the conserved cysteine through the conserved F or W.

>TRBJ2-7|TRBV5-4
CASSLGRDGLYEQYF
>TRBJ1-2|TRBV6-1
CASSGLGANYGYTF
>TRBJ1-4|TRBV2
CASSDATGFNEKLFF
>TRBJ1-1|TRBV9
CASSSRQGANTEAFF
>TRBJ2-7|TRBV4-1
CASSQGTSGGYEQYF
>TRBJ2-7|TRBV5-1
CASSLVASYEQYF
>TRBJ1-3|TRBV5-1
CASSFEMSSGNTIYF
>TRBJ1-2|TRBV19
CASSSSRGARDANYGYTF
>TRBJ2-6|TRBV6-1
CASSVAGGNSGANVLTF
>TRBJ1-4|TRBV6-6
CASTHDRASLYEKLFF
>TRBJ2-1|TRBV5-6
CASSLGLAGGPGSYNEQFF
>TRBJ2-7|TRBV6-1
CASSSSRTGGYEQYF
>TRBJ2-1|TRBV7-9
CASSLTPMGLPSYNEQFF
>TRBJ1-2|TRBV5-1
CASSVGGTGGDYGYTF
>TRBJ2-4|TRBV6-6
CASRFRQGEADIQYF
>TRBJ1-3|TRBV7-2
CASSPGGSGNTIYF
>TRBJ1-2|TRBV2
CASSEGALGGYTF
>TRBJ1-2|TRBV29-1
CSDGTGYGYTF
>TRBJ2-5|TRBV7-2
CASRQGAWETQYF
>TRBJ2-7|TRBV7-6
CASSPGQDHSYEQYF
>TRBJ2-2|TRBV9
CASSVGAEAGELFF
>TRBJ1-1|TRBV19
CASSIRTAMNTEAFF
>TRBJ2-5|TRBV5-1
CASSPTVQETQYF